This passage covers 29 T cell receptor beta chains from one sample sequenced in a study of T cells after posttransplantation cyclophosphamide. Some clones are missing from TCRdb's copy, which holds only in-frame ones; the method was immunoSEQ multiplex PCR. The sample records some 8,000 clones, about nine tenths being singletons. Treatment was busulfan-fludarabine conditioning, a marrow graft, and cyclophosphamide on days +3 and +4. Sequencing was performed on CD4+ T cells sorted from blood, taken around 1,500 days after allogeneic stem cell transplant with posttransplant cyclophosphamide. These receptors came from a female patient aged 45-65 years who received an allogeneic stem cell transplant from a related donor, was CMV-positive, and had no GVHD. These T cells may partly come from the graft donor.

This clone was counted a single time. J is TRBJ1-5 and V is TRBV30; 8 positions match TRBD1. CDR3 length: 17 amino acids. The V and J ends lost 0 bases and 2 bases, in that order; junction bases with no gene match: 9. The germline gives CDR1 GTSNPN, CDR2 SVGIG (reference sequence). The CDR3 DNA reads TGTGCCTGGAGTGTAGGACAGGGTCTGTATGGCAATCAGCCCCAGCATTTT. Protein sequence: CAWSVGQGLYGNQPQHF. Using reference TRBV30 and TRBJ1-5 for the parts outside the CDR3, the full variable domain is SQTIHQWPATLVQPVGSPLSLECTVEGTSNPNLYWYRQAAGRGLQLLFYSVGIGQISSEVPQNLSASRPQDRQFILSSKKLLLSDSGFYLCAWSVGQGLYGNQPQHFGDGTRLSIL.

J is TRBJ2-5 and V is TRBV10-3; 8 nucleotides align to TRBD2. The trim removed 2 bases at V and 4 bases at J, leaving 0 bases unmatched. The germline V gene has CDR1 ENHRY and CDR2 SYGVKD. The CDR3 is made up of 13 amino acids. The chain's CDR3 is CAISELAGETQYF. The CDR3 coding sequence is TGTGCCATCAGTGAGCTAGCGGGAGAGACCCAGTACTTC.

This chain joins TRBV5-1 and TRBJ1-2; 7 bases are a match to TRBD1. The CDR3 covers 14 residues. Trimming took 4 bases from V and 6 from J; bases not matched to a gene: 9. Germline CDR1 and CDR2: SGHRS and YFSETQ. CDR3 residues: CASSPGTALDGYTF. CDR3 bases: TGCGCCAGCAGCCCGGGGACAGCCCTTGATGGCTACACCTTC.

This chain links TRBV4-1 with TRBJ2-2; 12 bases match TRBD2. The CDR3 spans 19 residues. CDR1 and CDR2 from the germline V gene are MGHRA and YSYEKL. The J segment lost 5 bases and the V segment lost 1 base, leaving 11 bases of the junction unmatched. The CDR3: CASSQGPGTSGWGTGELFF. The CDR3 region has the DNA TGCGCCAGCAGCCAAGGCCCCGGGACTAGCGGGTGGGGAACCGGGGAGCTGTTTTTT.

This chain connects TRBV6-6 to TRBJ1-1, with 7 nucleotides matching TRBD1. This CDR3 region has 15 residues. Germline CDR1 is MNHNY and CDR2 is SVGAGI (reference sequence). V was pared by 3 bases and J by 0 bases, with 4 bases of the junction left unmatched. The DNA for the CDR3 is TGTGCCAGCAGTTATACGGGACAGCTGAACACTGAAGCTTTCTTT. Its translation: CASSYTGQLNTEAFF.

This clone occurred a few times. This sequence joins TRBV29-1 and TRBJ1-4; D ambiguous. Germline lookup yields CDR1 SQVTM and CDR2 ANQGSEA. The CDR3 spans 13 residues. V was shortened by 4 bases and J by 7 bases, with 13 bases between the two germline ends. Written as DNA, the CDR3 is TGCAGCGTTGTTTCTCAACCGGGTGAAAAACTGTTTTTT. It yields the protein CSVVSQPGEKLFF.

The chain links TRBV7-3 to TRBJ1-2; the match to TRBD1 covers 9 bases. V was pared by 4 bases and J by 6 bases, with 6 bases of the junction left unmatched. Germline loops: CDR1 SGHTA, CDR2 FQGTGA. This CDR3 region has 14 residues. Here the CDR3 reads CASSSRQGENGYTF. In DNA, the CDR3 is TGTGCCAGCAGCTCAAGACAGGGGGAGAATGGCTACACCTTC.

Written as DNA, the CDR3 is TGTGCCAGCTCACCACGACTAGCCTACAATGAGCAGTTCTTC. Amino acid sequence: CASSPRLAYNEQFF. The chain has TRBV18 and TRBJ2-1; maybe TRBD2 (6 bases). The germline V and J ends were trimmed by 1 base and 2 bases, with 6 bases remaining between them. This CDR3 has 14 amino acids. The germline V gene has CDR1 KGHSH and CDR2 LQKENI.

The chain carries TRBV7-9 and TRBJ2-3; D may be TRBD2 (6 bases). Per germline, CDR1 SEHNR and CDR2 FQNEAQ (reference sequence). The CDR3 has 14 residues. The V end was cut by 5 bases, the J end by 6 bases, with 15 bases between. Here the CDR3 reads CASSLDGGWDTQYF. The CDR3 DNA reads as TGTGCCAGCAGCCTTGACGGGGGTTGGGATACGCAGTATTTT.

The rearrangement uses TRBV14 and TRBJ2-3, with 10 bases fitting TRBD1. This CDR3 contains 17 residues. CDR1 and CDR2 (germline): SGHDN, FVKESK. The trim removed 2 bases at V and 4 bases at J, leaving 9 bases unmatched. CDR3 protein: CASSQKGPGQGPDTQYF. The DNA of the CDR3 is TGTGCCAGCAGCCAAAAGGGCCCGGGACAGGGGCCAGATACGCAGTATTTT.

The rearrangement links TRBV6-5 to TRBJ2-1, with 10 nucleotides matching TRBD2. The CDR3 is 15 amino acids. Trimming removed 8 bases from V and 1 base from J; junction bases left unmatched: 5. CDR1 MNHEY and CDR2 SVGAGI come from the germline V gene. The chain's CDR3 is CASESGRDSYNEQFF. CDR3 DNA sequence: TGTGCCAGCGAGAGCGGGAGGGATTCCTACAATGAGCAGTTCTTC.

The gene calls are TRBV5-6 and TRBJ1-2, with TRBD1 identical over 8 bases. The CDR3 sequence is 12 residues long. V shed 3 bases and J 12 bases; nucleotides not matched to a gene: 7. Germline V lookup: CDR1 SGHDT, CDR2 YYEEEE. The CDR3 bases are TGTGCCAGCAGCTATGGACAGGGAGAAGACACCTTC. Protein sequence: CASSYGQGEDTF.

V gene TRBV5-1 combines with J gene TRBJ1-2, with D uncertain. Trimming took off 1 base at V and 4 bases at J, with 17 bases between the two ends. Per germline, CDR1 SGHRS and CDR2 YFSETQ. The CDR3 has 16 residues. The DNA for the CDR3 is TGCGCCAGCAGCTTGATGTCGGGCAACCGGGGCTATGGCTACACCTTC. Protein sequence: CASSLMSGNRGYGYTF.

The chain is built from TRBV7-2 and TRBJ2-1; 9 positions agree with TRBD2. The CDR3 is 17 amino acids. Trimming at V came to 2 bases and at J to 10 bases, leaving 15 bases not matched to a gene. Germline CDR1 reads SGHTA; CDR2 reads FQGNSA. CDR3 loop: CASSLHLGREGRKEQFF. For the CDR3, the DNA is TGTGCCAGCAGCTTACACCTCGGGCGGGAGGGCCGTAAAGAGCAGTTCTTC.

This chain links TRBV25-1 with TRBJ1-4; TRBD1 aligns across 7 bases. The CDR3 loop spans 15 amino acids. V shed 1 base and J 8 bases; nucleotides not matched to a gene: 7. Germline V gene sequence: CDR1 MGHDK, CDR2 SYGVNS. The CDR3 coding sequence is TGTGCCAGCAGTGAATGGGGGGACAGACACGAAAAACTGTTTTTT. The encoded protein is CASSEWGDRHEKLFF.

This rearrangement joins TRBV15 to TRBJ1-1, with 7 bases matching TRBD1. The length of the CDR3 is 14 residues. Germline CDR1 and CDR2: LNHNV and YYDKDF (reference sequence). Unmatched junction bases numbered 9, after V lost 7 bases and J lost 4 bases. CDR3 DNA: TGTGCCACCAATAGACAGGGCCGAGGCACTGAAGCTTTCTTT. Translating it yields CATNRQGRGTEAFF.

The rearrangement links TRBV9 to TRBJ2-2, with a tentative D call TRBD2 (6 bases). The CDR3 covers 17 residues. CDR1 and CDR2 from the germline V gene are SGDLS and YYNGEE. Trimming took 0 bases from V and 4 from J, leaving 16 bases between them. CDR3 sequence (DNA): TGTGCCAGCAGCGTAGCCTCCGTGCGGGGCGGCACCGGGGAGCTGTTTTTT. Its translation is CASSVASVRGGTGELFF.

V gene TRBV9 combines with J gene TRBJ1-6, with D tentatively TRBD1 (6 bases). The V end lost 3 bases, the J end lost 10 bases, and 17 bases lay between the germline ends. The CDR3 covers 15 residues. Germline V gene sequence: CDR1 SGDLS, CDR2 YYNGEE. The CDR3 DNA reads TGTGCCAGCAGCGACCTACAGGGTTTTGGGTCACCCCTCCACTTT. Translation gives CASSDLQGFGSPLHF.

The V call is TRBV28, the J call TRBJ2-5, with 10 bases lining up with TRBD2. The CDR3 loop spans 15 amino acids. The V and J ends lost 6 bases and 4 bases, in that order; junction bases with no gene match: 8. The germline gives CDR1 MDHEN, CDR2 SYDVKM. The CDR3 sequence: CASSLELAGIETQYF. DNA of the CDR3: TGTGCCAGCAGCCTTGAACTAGCGGGAATAGAGACCCAGTACTTC.

About this clone itself: Since no conserved phenylalanine or tryptophan closes the CDR3, a read error is the likely cause. The chain couples TRBV4-2 to TRBJ1-2; the D gene is possibly TRBD1 (5 bases). The CDR3 length is 14 residues. Trimming stripped 1 base from V and 4 bases from J, with 10 bases between. Germline lookup yields CDR1 LGHNA and CDR2 YNFKEQ. DNA for the CDR3: TGTGCCAGCAGCCAAGGACAGTCCACCTATGGCTACACCCTC. This gives the protein CASSQGQSTYGYTL.

V usage is TRBV29-1 and J usage is TRBJ2-5; maybe TRBD2 (6 bases). Germline V gene sequence: CDR1 SQVTM, CDR2 ANQGSEA. Trimming cost V 5 bases and J 5 bases, with 21 bases left between them. This CDR3 comprises 15 residues. The CDR3 coding sequence is TGCAGCGTTTTCGGGGGTGGGACCGGGAGTGAGACCCAGTACTTC. Its translation: CSVFGGGTGSETQYF.

This chain joins TRBV12-5 and TRBJ2-5; TRBD1 aligns across 7 bases. This CDR3 has 13 residues. Looked up from germline, CDR1 is LGHNT and CDR2 is FRNRAP. V was pared by 2 bases and J by 4 bases, with 1 base of the junction left unmatched. This chain's CDR3 is CASGLNRGETQYF. Here the CDR3 DNA reads TGTGCTAGTGGTTTGAACAGGGGAGAGACCCAGTACTTC.

A single count supports this clone. The V call is TRBV7-3, the J call TRBJ2-2, with 8 bases lining up with TRBD1. V lost 5 bases to trimming and J lost 3 bases; unmatched junction nucleotides: 5. Germline V gene data show CDR1 as SGHTA and CDR2 as FQGTGA. The CDR3 extends over 15 amino acids. The CDR3: CASSNQGADTGELFF. The CDR3 DNA reads TGTGCCAGCAGCAATCAGGGGGCCGACACCGGGGAGCTGTTTTTT. The entire variable domain, with the rest obtained from reference TRBV7-3 and TRBJ2-2, is as follows: GAGVSQTPSNKVTEKGKYVELRCDPISGHTALYWYRQSLGQGPEFLIYFQGTGAADDSGLPNDRFFAVRPEGSVSTLKIQRTERGDSAVYLCASSNQGADTGELFFGEGSRLTVL.

The chain has TRBV30 and TRBJ2-1; D uncertain. Germline loops: CDR1 GTSNPN, CDR2 SVGIG (reference sequence). The CDR3 is 13 residues long. The CDR3 region is CAYARSSYNEQFF. CDR3 in DNA: TGTGCTTATGCGCGGAGCTCCTACAATGAGCAGTTCTTC.

The CDR3 is CASSLAGRNTEAFF. CDR3 nucleotide sequence: TGTGCCAGCAGCTTAGCTGGGCGAAACACTGAAGCTTTCTTT. This rearrangement joins TRBV11-2 to TRBJ1-1; no clear D. Germline V lookup: CDR1 SGHAT, CDR2 FQNNGV. Between the trimmed V and J ends, which lost 1 base and 2 bases, there was a span of 8 bases. The CDR3 loop spans 14 amino acids.

The gene calls are TRBV7-2 and TRBJ2-3; the D gene is possibly TRBD1 (5 bases). Deletions cut 5 bases from V and 0 bases from J, with 15 bases between. The germline CDR1 and CDR2 sequences are SGHTA and FQGNSA. The CDR3 totals 16 residues. CDR3 coding DNA: TGTGCCAGCAGCCCCCTGGGGCAGGGAAGCACAGATACGCAGTATTTT. It encodes CASSPLGQGSTDTQYF.

The chain employs TRBV19 and TRBJ1-5; TRBD1 agrees at 11 bases. The trim removed 5 bases at V and 7 bases at J, leaving 16 bases unmatched. The CDR3 is 18 amino acids. Germline V gene sequence: CDR1 LNHDA, CDR2 SQIVND (reference sequence). CDR3 DNA sequence: TGTGCCAGTAGTCCCGGGACAGGGGGTTCCCACTACGGACAGCCCCAGCATTTT. It is translated as CASSPGTGGSHYGQPQHF.

The V call is TRBV27, the J call TRBJ1-1; TRBD1 is a possible D gene (5 bases). From germline, CDR1 is MNHEY and CDR2 SMNVEV (reference sequence). This CDR3 has 15 amino acids. Trimming stripped 5 bases from V and 1 base from J, with 14 bases between. CDR3 nucleotides: TGTGCCAGCAGTCCCAGGGAGGGGCGGAACACTGAAGCTTTCTTT. This gives the protein CASSPREGRNTEAFF.

This clone has just a few counts. The rearrangement joins TRBV14 to TRBJ1-3; perhaps TRBD1 as D (5 bases). This CDR3 is built from 15 residues. Trimming shortened V by 1 base and J by 0 bases, and 7 bases separated the two germline ends. Germline V gene data show CDR1 as SGHDN and CDR2 as FVKESK. CDR3 bases: TGTGCCAGCAGCCAAGTACAGGCCTCTGGAAACACCATATATTTT. It codes for CASSQVQASGNTIYF.